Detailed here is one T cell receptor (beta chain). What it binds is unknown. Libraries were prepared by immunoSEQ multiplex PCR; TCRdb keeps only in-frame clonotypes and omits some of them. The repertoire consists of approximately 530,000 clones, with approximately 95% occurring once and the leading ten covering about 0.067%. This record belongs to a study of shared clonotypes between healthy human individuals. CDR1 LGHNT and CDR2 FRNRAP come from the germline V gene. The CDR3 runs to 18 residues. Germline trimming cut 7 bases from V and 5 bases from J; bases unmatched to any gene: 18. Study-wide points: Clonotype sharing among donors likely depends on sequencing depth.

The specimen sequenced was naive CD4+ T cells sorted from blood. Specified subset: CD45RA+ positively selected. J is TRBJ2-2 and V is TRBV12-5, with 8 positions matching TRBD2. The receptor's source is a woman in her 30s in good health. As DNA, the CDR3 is TGTGCTAGTGCCCTAATCAACAGCGGGAGACGGTGGACCGGGGAGCTGTTTTTT. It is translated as CASALINSGRRWTGELFF.